This T cell receptor (beta chain) was profiled in a study of OX40 agonist ivuxolimab in advanced cancers. The repertoire was sequenced with immunoSEQ multiplex PCR; TCRdb's copy has only in-frame clones and lacks some. Among tens of thousands of clones listed, roughly four fifths were seen once. The V gene's germline CDR1 is SEHNR and CDR2 FQNEAQ (reference sequence). The CDR3 is made up of 15 amino acids. V gave up 5 bases and J gave up 5 bases; unmatched junction bases: 9. The rearrangement joins TRBV7-9 to TRBJ1-5, with 7 bases matching TRBD1. This specimen was CD4+ or CD8+ T cells sorted from blood, taken in a trial of the OX40 agonist ivuxolimab. This TCR was sampled from an adult with an advanced solid tumor such as melanoma, head and neck, liver or kidney cancer. CDR3 loop: CASSPGGRGYQPQHF. CDR3 bases: TGTGCCAGCAGCCCAGGCGGCAGGGGGTATCAGCCCCAGCATTTT.